The source of this T cell receptor beta chain is a study of cytotoxic CD8 clonotypes in ibrutinib-treated CLL. As for the study in general: Partial responses totalled approximately 25 and complete responses 2; after median around 74 months, approximately 15 remained remitted and roughly twelve progressed. Across samples, productive templates numbered 250,000 to 300,000 and productive rearrangements reached approximately 94,000 on average.

Investigators sourced approximately 2 micrograms of genomic DNA from cryopreserved PBMCs for TCR beta libraries. Points from the study as a whole: The study found public clonotypes uncommon, contracting or stable on treatment.

The protocol was immunoSEQ multiplex PCR, while the TCRdb copy is restricted to in-frame clones and leaves out a portion. Of 130,000 or so clones listed, roughly 84% were seen once; the top ten hold less than 4%. The germline CDR1 and CDR2 sequences are LNHDA and SQIVND (reference sequence). This CDR3 has 14 amino acids. V lost 3 bases, J lost 4 bases, and 12 bases lay in between. This clone occurred a few times. Its matching antigen is unknown. The J gene is TRBJ1-2, the V gene TRBV19, with D possibly TRBD1 on 6 matching bases. The material was PBMCs, obtained after 24 months of ibrutinib treatment. This clonotype was sampled from a human donor with chronic lymphocytic leukemia. CDR3 sequence (DNA): TGTGCCAGTAGTATTCGGACAGAAGGCTATGGCTACACCTTC. It specifies CASSIRTEGYGYTF.